Only a few counts were recorded for the clone carrying this T cell receptor (beta chain). These data are taken from a study of blood T cells in healthy people across ages. This CDR3 comprises 17 residues. Looked up from germline, CDR1 is DFQATT and CDR2 is SNEGSKA (reference sequence). The trim removed 7 bases at V and 4 bases at J, leaving 17 bases unmatched. Primed by a sample-barcoded 5' primer and a J-beta primer mix, a second PCR proceeded for about 6 to 11 cycles. TCRdb called the 5' RACE reads again in MiXCR, with one record for every CDR3 protein. The sample records hundreds of thousands of distinct CDR3 sequences, roughly 44% being singletons. PBMCs were isolated at a quantity of at least 6.5 million per sample.

Sequenced input: blood. The rearrangement joins TRBV20-1 to TRBJ2-1; 9 nucleotides align to TRBD2. The sequence was obtained from a man in his 60s in good health. The CDR3: CSVRGQFLAGLYNEQFF. CDR3 nucleotide sequence: TGCAGTGTTAGGGGTCAGTTTCTAGCGGGGTTGTACAATGAGCAGTTCTTC.